The 4 T cell receptor beta chains below all came from one sample that was sequenced in a study of OX40 agonist ivuxolimab in advanced cancers. Sequencing used immunoSEQ multiplex PCR; TCRdb keeps in-frame clones, though not all of them. The data contain 90,000 to 100,000 clones, 70% to 90% of them singletons. Sequenced here: CD4+ or CD8+ T cells sorted from blood, sampled in a trial of the OX40 agonist ivuxolimab. These receptors all stem from an adult with an advanced solid tumor such as melanoma, head and neck, liver or kidney cancer.

V gene TRBV10-3 combines with J gene TRBJ1-3, with D unclear. Looked up from germline, CDR1 is ENHRY and CDR2 is SYGVKD. Deletions cut 5 bases from V and 4 bases from J, with 9 bases between. The CDR3 runs to 13 residues. DNA of the CDR3: TGTGCCATCAGTAGGGAGGCCGGAAACACCATATATTTT. Protein product: CAISREAGNTIYF.

The chain uses TRBV5-6 and TRBJ1-5; 10 bases map to TRBD1. Germline CDR1 and CDR2: SGHDT and YYEEEE. The CDR3 totals 17 residues. The V and J ends lost 1 base and 6 bases, in that order; junction bases with no gene match: 10. The CDR3 DNA reads TGTGCCAGCAGCTTGCGGTTTGGCAGGGACAGGGGTCAGCCCCAGCATTTT. Protein: CASSLRFGRDRGQPQHF.

The J gene is TRBJ1-2, the V gene TRBV6-5; possible D gene TRBD1, 5 bases. The CDR3 is made up of 14 amino acids. Germline V gene lookup returns CDR1 MNHEY and CDR2 SVGAGI. Trimming shortened V by 6 bases and J by 3 bases, and 14 bases separated the two germline ends. The CDR3, as DNA: TGTGCCAGCAGGACTCTTGGCAGGGACTATGGCTACACCTTC. Translation: CASRTLGRDYGYTF.

This chain uses TRBV10-3 with TRBJ2-7, with D maybe TRBD2 (7 bases). Trimming took off 4 bases at V and 4 bases at J, with 14 bases between the two ends. Germline V lookup: CDR1 ENHRY, CDR2 SYGVKD. The CDR3 sequence is 14 residues long. The CDR3 is CAISVGGGAYEQYF. The CDR3, as DNA: TGTGCCATCAGTGTCGGTGGGGGGGCTTACGAGCAGTACTTC.